The rows below give T cell receptor beta chains drawn from one sample of a study of blood T cell repertoires in COVID-19. The repertoire was sequenced with immunoSEQ multiplex PCR; TCRdb's copy has only in-frame clones and lacks some. The sample yields about 73,000 clones, about 80% seen once. Sequenced: peripheral blood. All receptors come from a human donor in a cohort sampled during active COVID-19. The conserved cysteine and the conserved F or W are not part of the CDR3 here.

V,J,CDR3
TRBV9,TRBJ2-2,ASSGSVNTGELF
TRBV7-2,TRBJ2-4,ASSLTGTGGNIQY
TRBV6-5,TRBJ1-2,ASSRGYYGYT
TRBV18,TRBJ1-4,ASSHTTYTTNEKLF
TRBV27,TRBJ2-1,ASSPGLAGGPNPYNEQF
TRBV11-3,TRBJ2-2,ASSPGTSGGHGELF
TRBV11-3,TRBJ2-1,ASSLGVANYNEQF
TRBV21-1,TRBJ1-2,ASSKGGWKDRAAYGYT
TRBV7-9,TRBJ2-5,ASSLNQETQY
TRBV29-1,TRBJ2-3,SVEDPPSSGTQY
TRBV18,TRBJ2-3,ASKQGGAGTDTQY
TRBV30,TRBJ2-7,AWSPGNTYEQY
TRBV4-1,TRBJ2-7,ASSQHPGQGRVGEQY
TRBV6-2/TRBV6-3,TRBJ2-7,ASSYRQASVNYEQY
TRBV3-1/TRBV3-2,TRBJ1-3,ASSQGGAGLSGNTIY